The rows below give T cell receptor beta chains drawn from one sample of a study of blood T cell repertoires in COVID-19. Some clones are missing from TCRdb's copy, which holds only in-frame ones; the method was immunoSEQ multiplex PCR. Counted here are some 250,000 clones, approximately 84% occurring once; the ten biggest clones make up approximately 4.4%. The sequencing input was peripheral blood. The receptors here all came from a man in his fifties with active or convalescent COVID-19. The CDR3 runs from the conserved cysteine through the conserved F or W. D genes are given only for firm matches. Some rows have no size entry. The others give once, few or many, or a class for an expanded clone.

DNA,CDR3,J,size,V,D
TGTGCCAGCAGCTTGTGGGGGTTAGGAGGGATCACTAATGAAAAACTGTTTTTT,CASSLWGLGGITNEKLFF,TRBJ1-4,-,TRBV11-2,-
TGTGCCAGCAGCCCGACTAGCGGGGGGGTATACGAGCAGTACTTC,CASSPTSGGVYEQYF,TRBJ2-7,-,TRBV3-1/TRBV3-2,TRBD2
TGTGCCAGTAGTAGAAGACAGGGGGCTTACGAGCAGTACTTC,CASSRRQGAYEQYF,TRBJ2-7,-,TRBV19,TRBD1
TGTGCCAGCAGAGCGGGGGGGCGCACAGATACGCAGTATTTT,CASRAGGRTDTQYF,TRBJ2-3,-,TRBV6-5,TRBD2
TGTGCCACCCGGGGACAGGGATTCACAGATACGCAGTATTTT,CATRGQGFTDTQYF,TRBJ2-3,-,TRBV6-5,TRBD1
TGTGCCGGAAGCGAACAGGGGATTATCTATGGCTACACCTTC,CAGSEQGIIYGYTF,TRBJ1-2,few,TRBV2,TRBD1
TGTGCCAGCAGTTCTGGGCCGGGAGGCTACACCTTC,CASSSGPGGYTF,TRBJ1-2,-,TRBV6-5,-
TGTGCCAGCAGCGTAACTCCGGGACAGGGCGAAAAACTGTTTTTT,CASSVTPGQGEKLFF,TRBJ1-4,-,TRBV9,TRBD1
TGTGCCAGCAGCTTAAGGTCCAGCGGGGGGGCCTGGGATACGCAGTATTTT,CASSLRSSGGAWDTQYF,TRBJ2-3,-,TRBV7-2,TRBD2
TGTGCCAGCAGCCAAGATAGGACAGGGGGCGGCTACACCTTC,CASSQDRTGGGYTF,TRBJ1-2,-,TRBV3-1/TRBV3-2,TRBD1
TGTGCCAGCAGTACTCGAGGGGGTGGCTATGGCTACACCTTC,CASSTRGGGYGYTF,TRBJ1-2,once,TRBV6-5,-
TGTGCCAGCAGTGATGGACTAACCGCCGAGCAGTACTTC,CASSDGLTAEQYF,TRBJ2-7,-,TRBV12-3/TRBV12-4,-
TGTGCCAGTACCCCCCGGGGTAATGAAAAACTGTTTTTT,CASTPRGNEKLFF,TRBJ1-4,-,TRBV19,-
TGTGCCAGTAGTACAACAGGGGGTCGGCAAGGCTACACCTTC,CASSTTGGRQGYTF,TRBJ1-2,-,TRBV19,TRBD1
TGTGCCAGATGGACAGGGGCCGAGCAGTACTTC,CARWTGAEQYF,TRBJ2-7,-,TRBV6-4,TRBD1
TGTGCCAGCTCACCACCGGAGGGTTGGAGAACTGAAGCTTTCTTT,CASSPPEGWRTEAFF,TRBJ1-1,-,TRBV18,-
TGTGCCAGCAGGGCAGGGGTAACGAACACCGGGGAGCTGTTTTTT,CASRAGVTNTGELFF,TRBJ2-2,-,TRBV25-1,-
TGTGCCTGGAGTGTACCGAGCCTAGCGGAGACCCAGTACTTC,CAWSVPSLAETQYF,TRBJ2-5,-,TRBV30,-
TGCGCCAGCAGCTTGACCTTGGGGACAGGGGAAGGAAACACCATATATTTT,CASSLTLGTGEGNTIYF,TRBJ1-3,-,TRBV5-1,TRBD1
TGTGCCATCAGTGGGACGGGGGATGAAAAACTGTTTTTT,CAISGTGDEKLFF,TRBJ1-4,-,TRBV10-3,-
TGTGCCAGCAGCTTAGATATGGCAGAAGGAAACACCATATATTTT,CASSLDMAEGNTIYF,TRBJ1-3,-,TRBV7-2,-
TGTGCCAGCAGCGAGGGGGCAGGGTGGGGCTACACCTTC,CASSEGAGWGYTF,TRBJ1-2,-,TRBV2,TRBD1
TGTGCCAGCAGCCAAGGTGGGGACAGGGTTAATGAAAAACTGTTTTTT,CASSQGGDRVNEKLFF,TRBJ1-4,-,TRBV3-1/TRBV3-2,TRBD1
TGTGCCAGCAGTGAACCCTCGAACACCGGGGAGCTGTTTTTT,CASSEPSNTGELFF,TRBJ2-2,few,TRBV2,-
TGTGCCAGTAGTCTCCTCGGGGCAACTAATGAAAAACTGTTTTTT,CASSLLGATNEKLFF,TRBJ1-4,-,TRBV19,-
TGTGCCAGCAGTTACTCGTCGCGCCACACCAACGGAGGGCAGTACTTC,CASSYSSRHTNGGQYF,TRBJ2-7,-,TRBV6-5,-
TGTGCCAGCAGAGAGACAGGGGTCGGGGTCGGTGAAAAACTGTTTTTT,CASRETGVGVGEKLFF,TRBJ1-4,-,TRBV7-4,TRBD1
TGCGCCAGCAGCTTGCCGCAACAGAACACCGGGGAGCTGTTTTTT,CASSLPQQNTGELFF,TRBJ2-2,few,TRBV5-1,-
TGTGCCAGCTCACACTCGTCGGGGGTAGGAACTGGGGCCAACGTCCTGACTTTC,CASSHSSGVGTGANVLTF,TRBJ2-6,-,TRBV18,-
TGTGCCACCAGTGACACAGGGGATCAGCCCCAGCATTTT,CATSDTGDQPQHF,TRBJ1-5,-,TRBV24-1,TRBD1
TGCGCCAGCAGCTGGACAGGGGTGGACACTGAAGCTTTCTTT,CASSWTGVDTEAFF,TRBJ1-1,-,TRBV5-1,TRBD1
TGTGCCAGCAGGCCTACAGCGAACACTGAAGCTTTCTTT,CASRPTANTEAFF,TRBJ1-1,-,TRBV12-3/TRBV12-4,-
TGTGCCAGCAGCCACAGAAGATACAATGAGCAGTTCTTC,CASSHRRYNEQFF,TRBJ2-1,-,TRBV13,-
TGTGCCTGGAGTGTAGACAGTCCGATGAGCTCCTACAATGAGCAGTTCTTC,CAWSVDSPMSSYNEQFF,TRBJ2-1,once,TRBV30,-
TGTGCCTGGGATCCTACAGGGAATAATGAAAAACTGTTTTTT,CAWDPTGNNEKLFF,TRBJ1-4,-,TRBV30,-
TGTGCCAGCAGTTTCGGGCAGGGCGGCTATGGCTACACCTTC,CASSFGQGGYGYTF,TRBJ1-2,-,TRBV27,-
TGTGCCTGGAGTGTATCGTACGAGCAGTACTTC,CAWSVSYEQYF,TRBJ2-7,-,TRBV30,-
TGTGCCAGCAGTCATGGGACAGGGACAAACAATCAGCCCCAGCATTTT,CASSHGTGTNNQPQHF,TRBJ1-5,-,TRBV6-6,TRBD1
TGTGCCAGTAGTATAGGAGGGAGGCGCGGTCAGCCCCAGCATTTT,CASSIGGRRGQPQHF,TRBJ1-5,-,TRBV19,-
TGTGCCAGCAGCCCTGAGGATTTCTCCTATAATTCACCCCTCCACTTT,CASSPEDFSYNSPLHF,TRBJ1-6,-,TRBV9,-
TGTGCCAGCAGCTTAGATGGCAGGAAGCCCCAGCATTTT,CASSLDGRKPQHF,TRBJ1-5,many,TRBV7-2,-
TGTGCCAGCACTAAGGGGCTCGGCCGGACAGGGAAGCAGCCCCAGCATTTT,CASTKGLGRTGKQPQHF,TRBJ1-5,-,TRBV21-1,-
TGTGCCTGGGACAGGGGAACTGAAGCTTTCTTT,CAWDRGTEAFF,TRBJ1-1,-,TRBV30,TRBD1
TGTGCCAGCAGACTCAGTACGGGGGGGCCAGGTGAGCAGTTCTTC,CASRLSTGGPGEQFF,TRBJ2-1,-,TRBV27,TRBD2
TGTGCCAGCAGCCAAATCTTACTAGATACGCAGTATTTT,CASSQILLDTQYF,TRBJ2-3,-,TRBV14,-
TGTGCCAGTAGCGCCAGGGGGATCGATAGCAATCAGCCCCAGCATTTT,CASSARGIDSNQPQHF,TRBJ1-5,-,TRBV19,TRBD1
TGTGCCACGGGACTAGGGGGGAATAATTCACCCCTCCACTTT,CATGLGGNNSPLHF,TRBJ1-6,-,TRBV15,-
TGTGCCAGCAGCCTCGGGGGGCCTTACGAAATTCTGTATTTT,CASSLGGPYEILYF,TRBJ2-3,-,TRBV2,-